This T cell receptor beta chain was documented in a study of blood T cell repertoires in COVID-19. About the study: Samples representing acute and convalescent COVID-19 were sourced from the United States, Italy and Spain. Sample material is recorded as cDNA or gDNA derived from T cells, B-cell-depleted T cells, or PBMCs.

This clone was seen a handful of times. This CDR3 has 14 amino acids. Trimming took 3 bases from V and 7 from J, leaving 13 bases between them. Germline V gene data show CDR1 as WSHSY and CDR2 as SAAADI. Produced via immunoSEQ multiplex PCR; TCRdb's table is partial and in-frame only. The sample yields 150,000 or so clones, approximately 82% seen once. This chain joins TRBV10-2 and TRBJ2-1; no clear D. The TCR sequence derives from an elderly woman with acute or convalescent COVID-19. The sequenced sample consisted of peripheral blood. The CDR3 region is CASSDYIPVNEQFF. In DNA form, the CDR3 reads TGCGCCAGCAGTGATTACATCCCAGTTAATGAGCAGTTCTTC.